This T cell receptor (beta chain) derives from a study of blood T cell repertoires in COVID-19. Background on the study: Both acute and convalescent COVID-19 samples were obtained from the United States, Italy and Spain. PBMCs, B-cell-depleted T cells, or T cells provided the cDNA or gDNA that made up the material.

V lost 1 base and J 4 bases, leaving 10 bases between the germline ends. The CDR3 is 13 residues long. Germline V gene data show CDR1 as SQVTM and CDR2 as ANQGSEA. As processed by the authors: The authors estimated nucleated cell counts from reference gene primer amplification. Profiling relied on immunoSEQ multiplex PCR, and the TCRdb table lists in-frame clones only, not all of them. That table supplies the V and J calls and clone size; D and trimming were determined from the DNA. In the table there are roughly 85,000 clones, roughly 89% of which are singletons. This receptor was obtained from a man aged 50-60 years with active or convalescent COVID-19. This chain uses TRBV29-1 with TRBJ1-1; TRBD1 might be the D (5 bases). What was sequenced was peripheral blood. CDR3 region: CSVEAWGGTEAFF. The CDR3 region has the DNA TGCAGCGTTGAAGCCTGGGGGGGCACTGAAGCTTTCTTT. Variable domain in full (rest from reference TRBV29-1 and TRBJ1-1): SAVISQKPSRDICQRGTSLTIQCQVDSQVTMMFWYRQQPGQSLTLIATANQGSEATYESGFVIDKFPISRPNLTFSTLTVSNMSPEDSSIYLCSVEAWGGTEAFFGQGTRLTVV.